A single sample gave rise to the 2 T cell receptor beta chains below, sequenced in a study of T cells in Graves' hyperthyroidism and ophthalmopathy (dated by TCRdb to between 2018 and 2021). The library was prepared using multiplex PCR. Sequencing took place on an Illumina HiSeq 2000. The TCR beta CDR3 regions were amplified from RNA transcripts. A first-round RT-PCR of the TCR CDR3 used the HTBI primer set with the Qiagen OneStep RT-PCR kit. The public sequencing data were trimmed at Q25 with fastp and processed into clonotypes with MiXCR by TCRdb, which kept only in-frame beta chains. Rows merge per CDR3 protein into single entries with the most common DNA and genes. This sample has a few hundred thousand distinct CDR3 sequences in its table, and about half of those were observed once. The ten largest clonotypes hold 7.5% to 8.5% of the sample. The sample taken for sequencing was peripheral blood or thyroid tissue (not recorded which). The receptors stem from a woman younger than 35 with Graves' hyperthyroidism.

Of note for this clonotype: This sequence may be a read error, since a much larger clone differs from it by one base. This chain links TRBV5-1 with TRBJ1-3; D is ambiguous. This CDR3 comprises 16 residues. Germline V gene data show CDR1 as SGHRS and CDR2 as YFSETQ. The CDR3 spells CASSLVPGSRGSTIYF. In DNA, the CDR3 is TGCGCCAGCAGCTTGGTTCCAGGTTCAAGAGGAAGCACCATATATTTT.

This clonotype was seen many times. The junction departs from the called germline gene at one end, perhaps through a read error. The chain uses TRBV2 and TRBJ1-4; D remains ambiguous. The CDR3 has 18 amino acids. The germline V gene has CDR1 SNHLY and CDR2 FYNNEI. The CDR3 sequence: CASREATERHTTNEKLFF. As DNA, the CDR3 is TGTGCCAGCAGAGAAGCCACGGAGAGGCATACCACTAATGAAAAACTGTTTTTT.